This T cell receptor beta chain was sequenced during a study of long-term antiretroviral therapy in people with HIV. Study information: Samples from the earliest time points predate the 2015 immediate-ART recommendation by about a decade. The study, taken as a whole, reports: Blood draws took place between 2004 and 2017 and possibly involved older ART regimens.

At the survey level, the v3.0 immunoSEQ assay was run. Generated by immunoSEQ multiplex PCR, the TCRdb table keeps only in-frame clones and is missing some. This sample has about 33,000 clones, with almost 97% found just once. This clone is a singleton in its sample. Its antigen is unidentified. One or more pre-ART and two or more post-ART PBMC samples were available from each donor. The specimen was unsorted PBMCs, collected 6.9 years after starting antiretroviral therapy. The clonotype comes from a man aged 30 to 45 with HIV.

For the CDR3, the DNA is TGTGCCTGGAGTGTACTCAGGGGCCGGGAGCTGTTTTTT. As protein: CAWSVLRGRELFF. This chain connects TRBV30 to TRBJ2-2; a weak D match, TRBD1 (6 bases). Germline V gene data show CDR1 as GTSNPN and CDR2 as SVGIG (reference sequence). Trimming pared 0 bases from V and 9 bases from J, leaving 11 bases between. CDR3 size: 13 residues.